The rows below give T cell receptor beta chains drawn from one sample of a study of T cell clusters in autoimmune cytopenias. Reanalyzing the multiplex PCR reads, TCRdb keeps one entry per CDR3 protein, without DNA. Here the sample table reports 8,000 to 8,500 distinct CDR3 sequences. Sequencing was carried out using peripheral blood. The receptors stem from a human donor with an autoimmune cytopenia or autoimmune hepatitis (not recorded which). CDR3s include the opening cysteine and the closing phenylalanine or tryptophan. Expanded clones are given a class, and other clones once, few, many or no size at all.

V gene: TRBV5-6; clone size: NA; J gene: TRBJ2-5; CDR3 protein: CASSLGGRGTQYF
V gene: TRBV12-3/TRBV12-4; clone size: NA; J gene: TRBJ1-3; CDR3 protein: CASSFGVRSGNTIYF
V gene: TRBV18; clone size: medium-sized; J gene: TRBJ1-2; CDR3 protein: CASSPGTYGYTF
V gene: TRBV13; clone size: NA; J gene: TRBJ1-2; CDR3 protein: CASSSLSLRAGRNYGYTF
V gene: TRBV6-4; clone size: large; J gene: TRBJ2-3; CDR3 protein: CASSDSAESTDTQYF
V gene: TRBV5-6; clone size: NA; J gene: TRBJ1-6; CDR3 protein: CASSLKDNSPLHF
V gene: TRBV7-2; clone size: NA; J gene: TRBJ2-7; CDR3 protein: CASSLGYYEQYF
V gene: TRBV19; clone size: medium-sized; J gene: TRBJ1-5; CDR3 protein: CASSPGQAYQPQHF
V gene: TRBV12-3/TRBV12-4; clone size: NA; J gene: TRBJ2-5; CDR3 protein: CASSLGKGQGARETQYF
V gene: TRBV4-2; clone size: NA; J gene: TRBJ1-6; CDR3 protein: CASSQDTGNSPLHF
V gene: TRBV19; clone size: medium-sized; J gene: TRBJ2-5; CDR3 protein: CASRDSTQETQYF
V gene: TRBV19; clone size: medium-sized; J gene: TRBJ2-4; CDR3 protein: CASSLGLAGSIQYF
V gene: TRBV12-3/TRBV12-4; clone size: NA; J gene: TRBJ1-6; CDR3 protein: CASSLRQSLNSPLHF
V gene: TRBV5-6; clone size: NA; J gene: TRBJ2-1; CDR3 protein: CASSLLFQESGGNEQFF
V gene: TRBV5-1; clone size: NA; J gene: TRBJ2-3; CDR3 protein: CASSFRSGASTDTQYF
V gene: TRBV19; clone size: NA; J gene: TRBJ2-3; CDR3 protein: CASSAGEFRGTDTQYF
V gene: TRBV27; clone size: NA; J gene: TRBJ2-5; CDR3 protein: CASSLQETQYF
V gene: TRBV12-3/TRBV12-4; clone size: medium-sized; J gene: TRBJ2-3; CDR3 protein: CASSLGQGGAHRDTQYF
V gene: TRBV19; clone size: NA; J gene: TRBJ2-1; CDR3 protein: CASSTPSGTGLDEQFF